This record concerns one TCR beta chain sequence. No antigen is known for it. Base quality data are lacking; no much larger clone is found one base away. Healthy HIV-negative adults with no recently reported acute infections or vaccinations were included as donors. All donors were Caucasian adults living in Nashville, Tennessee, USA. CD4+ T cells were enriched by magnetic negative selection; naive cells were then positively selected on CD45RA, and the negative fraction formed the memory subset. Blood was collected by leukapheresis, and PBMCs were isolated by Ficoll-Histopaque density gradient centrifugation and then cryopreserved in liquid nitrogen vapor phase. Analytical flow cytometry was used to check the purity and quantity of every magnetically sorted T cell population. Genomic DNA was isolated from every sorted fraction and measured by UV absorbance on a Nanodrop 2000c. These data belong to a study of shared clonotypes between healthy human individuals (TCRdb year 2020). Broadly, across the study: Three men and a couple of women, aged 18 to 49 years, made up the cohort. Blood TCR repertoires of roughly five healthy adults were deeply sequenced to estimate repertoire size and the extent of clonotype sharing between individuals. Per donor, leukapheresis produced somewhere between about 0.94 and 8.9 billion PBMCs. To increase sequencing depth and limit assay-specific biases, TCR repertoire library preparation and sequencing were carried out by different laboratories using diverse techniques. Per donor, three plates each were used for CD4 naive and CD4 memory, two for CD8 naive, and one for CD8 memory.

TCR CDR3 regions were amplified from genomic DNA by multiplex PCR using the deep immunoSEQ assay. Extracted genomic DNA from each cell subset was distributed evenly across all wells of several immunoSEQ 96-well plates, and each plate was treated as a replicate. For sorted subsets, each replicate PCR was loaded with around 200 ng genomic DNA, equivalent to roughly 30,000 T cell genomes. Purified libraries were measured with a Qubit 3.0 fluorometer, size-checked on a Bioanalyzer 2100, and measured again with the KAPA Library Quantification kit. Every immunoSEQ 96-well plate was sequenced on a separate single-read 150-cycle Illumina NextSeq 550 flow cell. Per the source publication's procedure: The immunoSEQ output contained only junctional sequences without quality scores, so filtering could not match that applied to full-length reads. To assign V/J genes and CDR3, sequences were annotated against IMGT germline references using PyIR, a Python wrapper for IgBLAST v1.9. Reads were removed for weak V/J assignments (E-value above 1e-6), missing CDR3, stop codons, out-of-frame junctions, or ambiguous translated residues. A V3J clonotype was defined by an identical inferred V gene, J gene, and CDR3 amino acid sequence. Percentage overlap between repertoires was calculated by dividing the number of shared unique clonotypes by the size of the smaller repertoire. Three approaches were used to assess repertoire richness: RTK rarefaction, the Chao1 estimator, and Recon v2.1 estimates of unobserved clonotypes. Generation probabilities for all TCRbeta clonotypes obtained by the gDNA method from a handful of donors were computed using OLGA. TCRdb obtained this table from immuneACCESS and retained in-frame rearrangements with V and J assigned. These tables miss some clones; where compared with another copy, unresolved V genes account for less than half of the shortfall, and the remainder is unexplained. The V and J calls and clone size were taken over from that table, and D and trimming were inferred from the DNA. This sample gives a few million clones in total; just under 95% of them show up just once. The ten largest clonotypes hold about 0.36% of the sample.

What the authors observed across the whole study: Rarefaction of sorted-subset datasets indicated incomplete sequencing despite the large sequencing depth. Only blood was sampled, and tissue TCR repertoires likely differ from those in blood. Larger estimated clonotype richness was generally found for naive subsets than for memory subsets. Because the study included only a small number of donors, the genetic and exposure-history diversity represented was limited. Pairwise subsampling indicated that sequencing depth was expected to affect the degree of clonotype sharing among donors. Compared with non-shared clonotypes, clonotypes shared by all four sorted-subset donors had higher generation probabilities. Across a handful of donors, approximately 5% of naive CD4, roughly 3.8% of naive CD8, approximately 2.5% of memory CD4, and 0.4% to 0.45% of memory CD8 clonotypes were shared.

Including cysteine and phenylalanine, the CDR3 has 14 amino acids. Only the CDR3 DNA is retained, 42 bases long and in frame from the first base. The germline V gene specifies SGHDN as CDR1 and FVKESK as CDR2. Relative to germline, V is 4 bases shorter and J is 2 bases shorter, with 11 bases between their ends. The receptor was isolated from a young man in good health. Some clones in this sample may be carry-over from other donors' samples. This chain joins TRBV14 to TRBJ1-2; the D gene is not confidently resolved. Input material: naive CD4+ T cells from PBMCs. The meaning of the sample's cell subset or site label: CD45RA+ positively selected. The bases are TGTGCCAGCAGCCGCCGGTCTGGGAACTATGGCTACACCTTC. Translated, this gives CASSRRSGNYGYTF.